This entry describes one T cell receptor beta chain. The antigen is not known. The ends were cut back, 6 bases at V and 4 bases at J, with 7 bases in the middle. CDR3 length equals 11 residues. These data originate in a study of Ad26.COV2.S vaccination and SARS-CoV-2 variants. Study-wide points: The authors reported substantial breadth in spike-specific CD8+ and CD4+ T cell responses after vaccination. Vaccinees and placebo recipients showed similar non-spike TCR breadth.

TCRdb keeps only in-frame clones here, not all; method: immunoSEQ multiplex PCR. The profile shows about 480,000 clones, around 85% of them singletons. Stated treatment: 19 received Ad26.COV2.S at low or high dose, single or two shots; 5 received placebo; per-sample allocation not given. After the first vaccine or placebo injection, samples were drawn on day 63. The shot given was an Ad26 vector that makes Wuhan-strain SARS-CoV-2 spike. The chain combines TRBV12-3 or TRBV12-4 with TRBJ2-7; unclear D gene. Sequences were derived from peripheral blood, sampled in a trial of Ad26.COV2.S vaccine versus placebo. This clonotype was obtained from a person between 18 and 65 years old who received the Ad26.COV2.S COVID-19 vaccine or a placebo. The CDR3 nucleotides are TGTGCCAGCAGAGGTCAGTACGAGCAGTACTTC. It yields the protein CASRGQYEQYF.